Listed below are T cell receptor beta chains from one sample, sequenced in a study of shared clonotypes between healthy human individuals. Measured with immunoSEQ multiplex PCR; TCRdb has only the in-frame clones, and not every one. Here the sample spans about 2.4 million clones, over 85% being singletons. Sequencing was performed on naive CD4+ T cells from PBMCs. These receptors originate from a man aged 18-30 years in good health. Some clones in this sample may be carry-over from other donors' samples. Both conserved end residues are part of each CDR3. The order of the fields is J gene, D gene, clone size, V gene, CDR3 DNA, CDR3 protein. The D gene is left open where the match is weak. Only some rows state a clone size, as once, few, many or a class for expanded clones.

J: TRBJ2-3
D: -
size: -
V: TRBV28
DNA: TGTGCCAGCAGTCTACTTAGCACAGATACGCAGTATTTT
CDR3: CASSLLSTDTQYF

J: TRBJ1-1
D: -
size: -
V: TRBV6-5
DNA: TGTGCCAGCAGTTACTTTCTGGGGGCCGCTTTCTTT
CDR3: CASSYFLGAAFF

J: TRBJ1-1
D: -
size: -
V: TRBV6-6
DNA: TGTGCCAGCAGTAGTGGGTCTTCCGTGCTTCAAGAAGCTTTCTTT
CDR3: CASSSGSSVLQEAFF

J: TRBJ1-1
D: -
size: -
V: TRBV28
DNA: TGTGCCAGCAGTTTATTCAGGGGAGTGAACACTGAAGCTTTCTTT
CDR3: CASSLFRGVNTEAFF

J: TRBJ1-2
D: -
size: -
V: TRBV18
DNA: TGTGCCAGCTCACCCCCGGGGGGGGCAGGTGGCTACACCTTC
CDR3: CASSPPGGAGGYTF

J: TRBJ2-7
D: TRBD1
size: -
V: TRBV10-3
DNA: TGTGCCATCAGTGCCCCCCGGACAGGGTCTGGTCTCGAGCAGTACTTC
CDR3: CAISAPRTGSGLEQYF

J: TRBJ1-3
D: -
size: -
V: TRBV6-5
DNA: TGTGCCAGCAGCCCCAAGGGGACCGGAAACACCATATATTTT
CDR3: CASSPKGTGNTIYF

J: TRBJ1-1
D: -
size: -
V: TRBV10-3
DNA: TGTGCCACCCTCGCCTGGGGCAAAGTGAACACTGAAGCTTTCTTT
CDR3: CATLAWGKVNTEAFF

J: TRBJ1-4
D: TRBD1
size: -
V: TRBV5-1
DNA: TGCGCCAGCAGCTTAAGAGGGACAGCTAATGAAAAACTGTTTTTT
CDR3: CASSLRGTANEKLFF

J: TRBJ1-4
D: -
size: once
V: TRBV4-2
DNA: TGTGCCAGCAGCCTAAGGCCCGGGACTAATGAAAAACTGTTTTTT
CDR3: CASSLRPGTNEKLFF

J: TRBJ2-5
D: TRBD1
size: -
V: TRBV29-1
DNA: TGCAGCGTTGACGGGACAGGGGGTAGTGAGACCCAGTACTTC
CDR3: CSVDGTGGSETQYF

J: TRBJ2-5
D: -
size: -
V: TRBV28
DNA: TGTGCCAGCAGTTTGCCAACGGAGACCCAGTACTTC
CDR3: CASSLPTETQYF

J: TRBJ2-6
D: TRBD1
size: -
V: TRBV5-4
DNA: TGTGCCAGCAGCCCCGGGACAGGGGTCCCCGGGGCCAACGTCCTGACTTTC
CDR3: CASSPGTGVPGANVLTF

J: TRBJ2-1
D: -
size: -
V: TRBV9
DNA: TGTGCCAGCAACCTCGGGGGTAATGACAATGAGCAGTTCTTC
CDR3: CASNLGGNDNEQFF

J: TRBJ2-1
D: TRBD2
size: -
V: TRBV9
DNA: TGTGCCAGCAGCCTTCTTAGCGGGGGCTACAATGAGCAGTTCTTC
CDR3: CASSLLSGGYNEQFF

J: TRBJ1-5
D: -
size: -
V: TRBV21-1
DNA: TGTGCCAGCAGCAAAGGGACAGTTAGCAATCAGCCCCAGCATTTT
CDR3: CASSKGTVSNQPQHF

J: TRBJ2-1
D: TRBD2
size: -
V: TRBV5-1
DNA: TGCGCCAGCAGCTTGGCCCCTAGCGGGGAAAACAATGAGCAGTTCTTC
CDR3: CASSLAPSGENNEQFF

J: TRBJ2-1
D: TRBD2
size: -
V: TRBV10-1
DNA: TGCGCCAGCAGCCCCCGCGGCGCGGGAGGTGCCAATGAGCAGTTCTTC
CDR3: CASSPRGAGGANEQFF

J: TRBJ1-2
D: -
size: once
V: TRBV5-6
DNA: TGTGCCAGCAGCCGGGACGGGAAATGGTGGGGCTACACCTTC
CDR3: CASSRDGKWWGYTF

J: TRBJ2-1
D: TRBD1
size: -
V: TRBV14
DNA: TGTGCCAGCAGCCGAGGACAGGGGGCGCGGAATGAGCAGTTCTTC
CDR3: CASSRGQGARNEQFF

J: TRBJ2-1
D: TRBD2
size: -
V: TRBV5-1
DNA: TGCGCCAGCAGCTTGATTGGACTAGCGAATGAGCAGTTCTTC
CDR3: CASSLIGLANEQFF

J: TRBJ2-1
D: -
size: -
V: TRBV5-5
DNA: TGTGCCAGCAGCTTGGATACTAACAATGAGCAGTTCTTC
CDR3: CASSLDTNNEQFF

J: TRBJ2-2
D: -
size: -
V: TRBV11-3
DNA: TGTGCCAGCAGCGAGGACACCCATACCGGGGAGCTGTTTTTT
CDR3: CASSEDTHTGELFF

J: TRBJ2-7
D: TRBD1
size: -
V: TRBV5-1
DNA: TGCGCCAGCAGCCTGGCGTGGGACAGGGCCCACGAGCAGTACTTC
CDR3: CASSLAWDRAHEQYF

J: TRBJ2-3
D: TRBD1
size: -
V: TRBV5-1
DNA: TGCGCCAGCAGCTTGGGGGGACAGGGGTCCCCCTCTGTCACAGATACGCAGTATTTT
CDR3: CASSLGGQGSPSVTDTQYF

J: TRBJ1-1
D: -
size: -
V: TRBV28
DNA: TGTGCCAGCAGTTTATCCTCTTCGGGCGGCTCTGAAGCTTTCTTT
CDR3: CASSLSSSGGSEAFF

J: TRBJ2-1
D: -
size: -
V: TRBV5-4
DNA: TGTGCCAGCAGCTTGGATGGGGGGACCTTATACAATGAGCAGTTCTTC
CDR3: CASSLDGGTLYNEQFF

J: TRBJ2-3
D: -
size: once
V: TRBV28
DNA: TGTGCCAGCAGTCCACGGCTCCTAGCTCGGGGACCGCGCACAGATACGCAGTATTTT
CDR3: CASSPRLLARGPRTDTQYF

J: TRBJ2-3
D: -
size: -
V: TRBV5-1
DNA: TGCGCCAGCAGGCGCAGGAGTGCTAGCACAGATACGCAGTATTTT
CDR3: CASRRRSASTDTQYF

J: TRBJ1-4
D: -
size: -
V: TRBV4-1
DNA: TGCGCCAGCAGCCGACGGTTACAGACTGCAACTAATGAAAAACTGTTTTTT
CDR3: CASSRRLQTATNEKLFF

J: TRBJ1-1
D: -
size: -
V: TRBV6-5
DNA: TGTGCCAGCAGTCCCCGGAGGGAGTGGAGAGCTTTCTTT
CDR3: CASSPRREWRAFF

J: TRBJ1-2
D: -
size: -
V: TRBV2
DNA: TGTGCCAGCTGGTCGAGGGGATGGGACGGGGACTATGGCTACACCTTC
CDR3: CASWSRGWDGDYGYTF

J: TRBJ2-2
D: -
size: -
V: TRBV5-1
DNA: TGCGCCAGCAGCTTGGAAACAACAACCGGGGAGCTGTTTTTT
CDR3: CASSLETTTGELFF

J: TRBJ1-4
D: -
size: -
V: TRBV5-1
DNA: TGCGCCAGCAGCTTGGTACCCAGCCAAAATGAAAAACTGTTTTTT
CDR3: CASSLVPSQNEKLFF

J: TRBJ2-3
D: -
size: -
V: TRBV5-1
DNA: TGCGCCAGCAGCTCACGGGACAGCACAGATACGCAGTATTTT
CDR3: CASSSRDSTDTQYF

J: TRBJ1-4
D: -
size: -
V: TRBV6-5
DNA: TGTGCCAGCAGTTACTTCGGTGGGGGACGTGAAAAACTGTTTTTT
CDR3: CASSYFGGGREKLFF

J: TRBJ2-1
D: -
size: -
V: TRBV28
DNA: TGTGCCAGCAGTTTAGGGAATTACAATGAGCAGTTCTTC
CDR3: CASSLGNYNEQFF

J: TRBJ2-5
D: -
size: -
V: TRBV4-1
DNA: TGCGCCAGCAGCCAAAAGGACCGGCCTGAAGAGACCCAGTACTTC
CDR3: CASSQKDRPEETQYF

J: TRBJ2-1
D: -
size: -
V: TRBV28
DNA: TGTGCCAGCAGTTCACAGGGCAATGAGCAGTTCTTC
CDR3: CASSSQGNEQFF

J: TRBJ1-2
D: -
size: once
V: TRBV19
DNA: TGTGCCAGTAGTATAATGGAGCCGGGATATATCGGCTACACCTTC
CDR3: CASSIMEPGYIGYTF